This TCR beta chain is drawn from a study of PD-1 blockade in mismatch repair-deficient tumors. The wider study: All were previously treated, progressing patients with 11 to 13 mismatch repair-deficient cancer types.

Using immunoSEQ multiplex PCR, the repertoire was profiled, and TCRdb retains in-frame clones only, with some absent. This sample carries tens of thousands of clones, roughly 80% of them seen once, and the ten largest clones take just over 2.5%. This CDR3 has 13 amino acids. The germline V gene has CDR1 MNHNS and CDR2 SASEGT. The V end lost 7 bases, the J end lost 0 bases, and 10 bases lay between the germline ends. The source of this sequence is an adult with mismatch repair-deficient cancer. The material sequenced was peripheral blood, taken 12 weeks after starting pembrolizumab. The genes are TRBV6-1 and TRBJ2-7; no clear D gene. The CDR3 nucleotides read TGTGCCAGCACGGTCGAGCCCTCCTACGAGCAGTACTTC. Its protein product is CASTVEPSYEQYF.